The 22 T cell receptor beta chains reported below all come from one sample, sequenced in a study of CD8 T cells in ankylosing spondylitis. Study outcomes and limitations: Blood of patients with ankylosing spondylitis appeared to be characterized by a TCR beta motif of about 8 highly homologous variants.

A single record per CDR3 protein comes from TCRdb applying MiXCR to the 5' RACE reads. Of roughly 300,000 distinct CDR3 sequences listed, less than 9.5% are singletons. Antigens for these TCRs are unknown. Sequencing input: blood, either unsorted or a sorted T cell fraction (not recorded which). The receptors originated from a male donor with ankylosing spondylitis.

V is TRBV18 and J is TRBJ2-5; TRBD2 matches at 7 bases. The V and J ends lost 0 bases and 4 bases, in that order; junction bases with no gene match: 8. The CDR3 runs 16 residues. Germline CDR1 reads KGHSH; CDR2 reads LQKENI. CDR3 in amino acids: CASSPPGGPSRETQYF. The DNA of the CDR3 is TGTGCCAGCTCACCACCGGGAGGGCCCAGTAGAGAGACCCAGTACTTC.

In this sample, this clonotype turned up many times. The chain joins TRBV18 to TRBJ2-1; D is ambiguous. CDR1 is KGHSH and CDR2 is LQKENI in the germline V gene. CDR3 size: 12 residues. Trimming took off 2 bases at V and 6 bases at J, with 5 bases between the two ends. The CDR3 DNA reads as TGTGCCAGCTCACCAGGACGCAATGAGCAGTTCTTC. The encoded protein is CASSPGRNEQFF. Complete variable domain (other parts from reference TRBV18 and TRBJ2-1): NAGVMQNPRHLVRRRGQEARLRCSPMKGHSHVYWYRQLPEEGLKFMVYLQKENIIDESGMPKERFSAEFPKEGPSILRIQQVVRGDSAAYFCASSPGRNEQFFGPGTRLTVL.

The chain combines TRBV28 with TRBJ2-2; D gene uncertain. Trimming took 7 bases from V and 8 from J, leaving 14 bases between them. CDR1 is MDHEN and CDR2 is SYDVKM in the germline V gene. CDR3 length: 13 residues. Here the CDR3 DNA reads TGTGCCAGCATTCGGCTCACGGCGGGGGAGCTGTTTTTT. Encoded protein: CASIRLTAGELFF.

The genes are TRBV29-1 and TRBJ2-3; TRBD2 aligns across 8 bases. The junction had 9 bases not matched to a gene; V was cut back by 7 bases and J by 0 bases. This CDR3 has 15 residues. Germline V gene sequence: CDR1 SQVTM, CDR2 ANQGSEA. In DNA, the CDR3 is TGCAGCGCCGAACTTAGCGGGGAGAGCACAGATACGCAGTATTTT. Amino acids: CSAELSGESTDTQYF.

This clonotype appeared a few times. CDR3 sequence: CASSAGTHGGYTF. Here the CDR3 DNA reads TGTGCCAGCAGCGCCGGGACCCACGGCGGCTACACCTTC. The V call is TRBV7-2, the J call TRBJ1-2; the D gene is possibly TRBD1 (5 bases). Trimming took 5 bases from V and 8 from J, leaving 15 bases between them. The CDR3 loop spans 13 amino acids. The V gene's germline CDR1 is SGHTA and CDR2 FQGNSA.

This chain connects TRBV29-1 to TRBJ2-7; D gene unclear. CDR1 and CDR2 from the germline V gene are SQVTM and ANQGSEA. The CDR3 has 11 residues. Trimming stripped 3 bases from V and 7 bases from J, with 10 bases between. Here the CDR3 reads CSVDSNSEQYF. DNA of the CDR3: TGCAGCGTTGACTCCAACTCGGAGCAGTACTTC.

V is TRBV5-1 and J is TRBJ2-5; perhaps TRBD1 as D (5 bases). The V gene's germline CDR1 is SGHRS and CDR2 YFSETQ. The CDR3 extends over 16 amino acids. V was clipped by 4 bases and J by 2 bases, with 18 bases between them. CDR3 DNA: TGCGCCAGCAGCCAACCCAAATCGACAGAGCAAGAGACCCAGTACTTC. This encodes CASSQPKSTEQETQYF.

The chain has TRBV12-3 or TRBV12-4 and TRBJ2-7, with TRBD1 matching 11 bases. The CDR3 contains 13 residues. V shed 7 bases and J 5 bases; nucleotides not matched to a gene: 4. Here the CDR3 DNA reads TGTGCCAGCACTAGGGGACAGGGGGACGAGCAGTACTTC. It is translated as CASTRGQGDEQYF.

This clonotype was found many times. The J gene is TRBJ1-1, the V gene TRBV4-2; a weak D match, TRBD1 (5 bases). CDR1 is LGHNA and CDR2 is YNFKEQ in the germline V gene. Trimming left V 0 bases short and J 4 bases short, with 12 bases between. CDR3 length: 15 residues. CDR3 sequence (DNA): TGTGCCAGCAGCCAAGATCTATGGGGCGGCACTGAAGCTTTCTTT. The encoded protein is CASSQDLWGGTEAFF.

This clonotype was picked up a small number of times. The chain links TRBV4-3 to TRBJ1-4; D is perhaps TRBD1 (5 bases). CDR1 is LGHNA and CDR2 is YSLEER in the germline V gene. With 1 base removed from V and 8 bases from J, the gap between germline ends came to 11 bases. CDR3 size: 14 residues. The CDR3 here is CASSQAAGREKLFF. CDR3 in DNA: TGCGCCAGCAGCCAAGCGGCAGGGCGCGAAAAACTGTTTTTT.

The V gene is TRBV7-2, the J gene TRBJ2-7; D might be TRBD2 (5 bases). Trimming took off 1 base at V and 6 bases at J, with 13 bases between the two ends. Germline values: CDR1 SGHTA, CDR2 FQGNSA. CDR3 length: 14 residues. The CDR3 sequence is CASSLGADGSEQYF. In DNA form, the CDR3 reads TGTGCCAGCAGCTTAGGGGCGGATGGGAGCGAGCAGTACTTC. The variable domain in full, completed from reference TRBV7-2 and TRBJ2-7, reads GAGVSQSPSNKVTEKGKDVELRCDPISGHTALYWYRQSLGQGLEFLIYFQGNSAPDKSGLPSDRFSAERTGGSVSTLTIQRTQQEDSAVYLCASSLGADGSEQYFGPGTRLTVT.

The genes are TRBV11-2 and TRBJ2-3; unclear D gene. The CDR3 totals 14 residues. V gave up 4 bases and J gave up 4 bases, with 12 bases separating them. Germline V gene data show CDR1 as SGHAT and CDR2 as FQNNGV. The DNA of the CDR3 is TGTGCCAGCAGCTGGCTGGCTAAGGCAGATACGCAGTATTTT. This sequence encodes CASSWLAKADTQYF.

This clonotype appeared a few times. The chain is built from TRBV2 and TRBJ2-7; D gene unclear. CDR3 size: 14 residues. The V end lost 6 bases, the J end lost 0 bases, and 12 bases lay between the germline ends. The germline CDR1 and CDR2 sequences are SNHLY and FYNNEI. The CDR3 region is CASRPSRSSYEQYF. The CDR3 DNA sequence: TGTGCCAGCAGGCCTTCTAGGAGCTCCTACGAGCAGTACTTC.

This clonotype was recorded at least ten times. The V call is TRBV12-3 or TRBV12-4, the J call TRBJ1-2; the D is unclear. V lost 3 bases, J lost 4 bases, and 9 bases lay in between. The CDR3 is 13 amino acids. CDR3 loop: CASSFRNGYGYTF. CDR3 coding DNA: TGTGCCAGCAGTTTTCGGAACGGCTATGGCTACACCTTC.

The chain is built from TRBV7-8 and TRBJ2-1; 9 bases line up with TRBD2. The germline CDR1 and CDR2 sequences are SGHVS and FQNEAQ. This CDR3 contains 17 residues. V lost 5 bases to trimming and J lost 9 bases; unmatched junction nucleotides: 17. The DNA of the CDR3 is TGTGCCAGCAGCCCGAGCATAGCGGGAGTCGGGGCCAGTGAGCAGTTCTTC. This gives the protein CASSPSIAGVGASEQFF.

This clonotype turned up a few times. The gene calls are TRBV5-1 and TRBJ2-3; 10 nucleotides align to TRBD1. Germline CDR1 is SGHRS and CDR2 is YFSETQ. The CDR3 has 15 residues. Trimming cost V 2 bases and J 6 bases; bases outside gene matches: 6. CDR3 bases: TGCGCCAGCAGCTTCGACAGGGGGCAGACGGATACGCAGTATTTT. This translates into CASSFDRGQTDTQYF.

Comments on this clonotype: One end of the junction varies from germline; a read error may be responsible. V and J are TRBV7-7 and TRBJ2-1; 9 bases align to TRBD1. Germline CDR1 SSHAT, CDR2 FNYEAQ (reference sequence). The CDR3 is made up of 17 amino acids. The CDR3 DNA reads TGTGCTAGCAGTCTTAGGGCGGGGACAGGGTCTTTCGATGAGCAGTTCTTC. Translating gives CASSLRAGTGSFDEQFF.

This clonotype showed up many times. The V call is TRBV29-1, the J call TRBJ1-2; the match to TRBD1 covers 7 bases. The junction had 13 bases not matched to a gene; V was cut back by 5 bases and J by 7 bases. CDR1 and CDR2 from the germline V gene are SQVTM and ANQGSEA. This CDR3 contains 14 residues. CDR3 DNA: TGCAGCGTTACGGGGACAGCCGAGGGAAGTGGCTACACCTTC. Residues: CSVTGTAEGSGYTF.

The chain combines TRBV7-2 with TRBJ1-5; D is perhaps TRBD1 (6 bases). V lost 1 base and J lost 7, with 14 bases in between. The germline V gene encodes CDR1 SGHTA and CDR2 FQGNSA. This CDR3 has 15 amino acids. DNA of the CDR3: TGTGCCAGCAGCTTAGTGGCGCTCGGGGGCCAGCCCCAGCATTTT. It specifies CASSLVALGGQPQHF.

This clonotype came up a few times. The chain joins TRBV6-6 to TRBJ1-2; 8 bases are shared with TRBD1. Germline values: CDR1 MNHNY, CDR2 SVGAGI (reference sequence). The CDR3 has 13 residues. Trimming took 11 bases from V and 7 from J; bases not matched to a gene: 12. Here the CDR3 DNA reads TGTGCCCATTCGACAGGGGAGGGGGCTGGCTACACCTTC. This codes for CAHSTGEGAGYTF.

The chain has TRBV5-1 and TRBJ2-3, with 10 positions matching TRBD2. Germline values: CDR1 SGHRS, CDR2 YFSETQ. This CDR3 has 15 residues. The trim removed 5 bases at V and 3 bases at J, leaving 6 bases unmatched. CDR3 nucleotide sequence: TGCGCCAGCAGATGGACTAGCGGTAAGACAGATACGCAGTATTTT. Translation gives CASRWTSGKTDTQYF.

In this sample, this clonotype turned up many times. The gene calls are TRBV7-2 and TRBJ2-1, with 8 bases that match TRBD2. The CDR3 runs to 16 residues. The germline CDR1 and CDR2 sequences are SGHTA and FQGNSA. V dropped 5 bases and J dropped 1; count of bases not matched to a gene: 7. CDR3: CASSHSLAASYNEQFF. CDR3 DNA: TGTGCCAGCAGCCATTCACTAGCGGCGTCCTACAATGAGCAGTTCTTC. Drawing the rest from reference TRBV7-2 and TRBJ2-1, the complete variable domain is GAGVSQSPSNKVTEKGKDVELRCDPISGHTALYWYRQSLGQGLEFLIYFQGNSAPDKSGLPSDRFSAERTGGSVSTLTIQRTQQEDSAVYLCASSHSLAASYNEQFFGPGTRLTVL.